The 20 T cell receptor beta chains presented below share a single source sample, sequenced in a study of regulatory T cells in long-lasting Graves disease. Time point here: newly diagnosed GD, antithyroid drugs for less than 3 months. Extracted RNA from PBMCs served as the source of the TCR library. Building the TCR beta libraries relied on iRepertoire HTBI primers, and CDR3 regions underwent Arm-PCR. From the multiplex PCR reads, TCRdb called clonotypes with MiXCR, one entry per CDR3 protein. The sample has about 430,000 distinct CDR3 sequences; approximately 16% are singletons. The sample was also linked to a second study, of T cells in Graves' hyperthyroidism and ophthalmopathy.

Sequenced material: peripheral blood mononuclear cells (PBMCs), taken at new diagnosis, from a patient treated with antithyroid drugs. All receptors derive from a woman aged 40 to 50 with Graves disease.

This sequence joins TRBV19 and TRBJ1-5; D gene unclear. With 4 bases removed from V and 7 bases from J, the gap between germline ends came to 11 bases. The CDR3 contains 13 residues. The V gene's germline CDR1 is LNHDA and CDR2 SQIVND (reference sequence). In nucleotides, the CDR3 is TGTGCCAGTAGTACAACATTGGAACAGCCCCAGCATTTT. Translation: CASSTTLEQPQHF.

This clonotype appeared a few times. The V and J genes are TRBV20-1 and TRBJ2-7; the match to TRBD2 covers 11 bases. The CDR3 contains 15 residues. V dropped 1 base and J dropped 5; count of bases not matched to a gene: 7. Germline CDR1 is DFQATT and CDR2 is SNEGSKA (reference sequence). The CDR3 DNA reads TGCAGTGCTAGAGGCCCACTAGCGGGAGCCAACGAGCAGTACTTC. Translating gives CSARGPLAGANEQYF.

The chain has TRBV3-1 and TRBJ2-1; D gene uncertain. CDR1 and CDR2 from the germline V gene are LGHDT and YNNKEL (reference sequence). CDR3 length: 14 residues. The germline V and J ends were trimmed by 1 base and 1 base, with 5 bases remaining between them. CDR3 residues: CASSQGRSYNEQFF. Here the CDR3 DNA reads TGTGCCAGCAGCCAAGGCCGGTCCTACAATGAGCAGTTCTTC.

This clonotype was seen a few times. The rearrangement uses TRBV20-1 and TRBJ1-4; no clear D. The CDR3 sequence is 13 residues long. The V gene lost 3 bases and the J gene lost 5 bases, with 10 bases spanning the gap. CDR1 and CDR2 (germline): DFQATT, SNEGSKA (reference sequence). CDR3 coding DNA: TGCAGTGCTAGTTTGTCACAGAATGAAAAACTGTTTTTT. Encoded protein: CSASLSQNEKLFF.

This clonotype has at least ten counts. The J gene is TRBJ2-5, the V gene TRBV3-1; D gene unclear. Trimming cost V 0 bases and J 0 bases, with 8 bases left between them. The CDR3 contains 15 residues. Germline V gene sequence: CDR1 LGHDT, CDR2 YNNKEL (reference sequence). The CDR3 DNA sequence: TGTGCCAGCAGCCAAGAAGGCAGTTACCAAGAGACCCAGTACTTC. It codes for CASSQEGSYQETQYF.

This clonotype was found many times. The CDR3 DNA reads as TGCGCCAGCAGCCCAAGAGAGGGGGCTAGCACAGATACGCAGTATTTT. It yields the protein CASSPREGASTDTQYF. The chain is built from TRBV5-1 and TRBJ2-3; TRBD1 matches 7 bases. The germline CDR1 and CDR2 sequences are SGHRS and YFSETQ. The CDR3 consists of 16 residues. After removal of 4 bases from V and 0 bases from J, the junction contained 8 bases not matched to a gene.

About this clonotype: A far bigger clonotype differs at one base, so this is likely a read error. This chain uses TRBV4-3 with TRBJ2-7; TRBD1 matches at 9 bases. J was trimmed by 3 bases and V by 4 bases; bases with no gene match: 10. Germline V lookup: CDR1 LGHNA, CDR2 YSLEER. This CDR3 has 16 residues. CDR3 nucleotides: TGCGCCAGCAGCCGCACAACAGGGGGCGCCGACTACGAGCAGTACTTC. It translates to CASSRTTGGADYEQYF.

This clonotype has just a few counts. The chain recombines TRBV6-2 or TRBV6-3 with TRBJ2-1, with 7 bases identical to TRBD2. The CDR3 runs 16 residues. CDR1 and CDR2 (germline): MNHEY, SVGEGT. With 2 bases clipped from V and 8 bases from J, the junction kept 12 bases outside the gene matches. The CDR3 DNA sequence: TGTGCCAGCAGTTACCCGATAGTCGAGCGGGACTATGAGCAGTTCTTC. Its protein is CASSYPIVERDYEQFF.

This clonotype was seen ten or more times. The chain is built from TRBV28 and TRBJ1-2; D unclear. The CDR3 consists of 14 residues. CDR1 is MDHEN, CDR2 SYDVKM, per germline. V was cut by 5 bases and J by 2 bases, with 12 bases left in between. The CDR3 is CASSIQAMNYGYTF. The CDR3, as DNA: TGTGCCAGCAGTATCCAGGCGATGAACTATGGCTACACCTTC.

This clonotype was seen repeatedly, ten times or more. The chain is built from TRBV2 and TRBJ2-7, with 11 bases fitting TRBD2. Germline CDR1 SNHLY, CDR2 FYNNEI. The CDR3 is 14 amino acids. The V and J ends lost 6 bases and 6 bases, in that order; junction bases with no gene match: 7. CDR3 in DNA: TGTGCCAGCAGAGCGGGACTAGCGGTCGGCGAGCAGTACTTC. Its translation is CASRAGLAVGEQYF. Together with reference TRBV2 and TRBJ2-7, the CDR3 gives the full variable domain: EPEVTQTPSHQVTQMGQEVILRCVPISNHLYFYWYRQILGQKVEFLVSFYNNEISEKSEIFDDQFSVERPDGSNFTLKIRSTKLEDSAMYFCASRAGLAVGEQYFGPGTRLTVT.

This clonotype was recorded a few times. The chain employs TRBV6-5 and TRBJ1-4; the D gene is possibly TRBD1 (5 bases). This CDR3 contains 15 residues. Germline V gene sequence: CDR1 MNHEY, CDR2 SVGAGI. V was shortened by 0 bases and J by 8 bases, with 13 bases between the two germline ends. This CDR3 is CASSYSAGFGEKLFF. The CDR3 nucleotides are TGTGCCAGCAGTTACTCGGCAGGGTTTGGAGAAAAACTGTTTTTT.

As for this clonotype: A much larger clone lies one base from this, so it may be a read error. The chain combines TRBV14 with TRBJ1-1; a possible D gene is TRBD1 (5 bases). Germline loops: CDR1 SGHDN, CDR2 FVKESK. The CDR3 spans 14 residues. CDR3 coding DNA: TGTGCCAGCAGCCAAGGGGGGTCCCGCACTGGAGCTTTCTTT. Amino acids: CASSQGGSRTGAFF.

This clonotype was seen a few times. The rearrangement uses TRBV6-2 or TRBV6-3 and TRBJ2-1; D could derive from TRBD1 or TRBD2 (5 bases each). Germline V gene sequence: CDR1 MNHEY, CDR2 SVGEGT. V lost 6 bases and J 8 bases, leaving 17 bases between the germline ends. The length of the CDR3 is 14 residues. The CDR3: CASRRRGGWDEQFF. The CDR3 region has the DNA TGTGCCAGCAGGAGACGGGGCGGTTGGGATGAGCAGTTCTTC.

This clonotype was recorded many times. The chain carries TRBV3-1 and TRBJ1-1, with D maybe TRBD1 (5 bases). The CDR3 runs to 13 residues. Germline V gene lookup returns CDR1 LGHDT and CDR2 YNNKEL (reference sequence). Trimming left V 8 bases short and J 4 bases short, with 14 bases between. This CDR3 is CASVGGKGTEAFF. In nucleotides, the CDR3 is TGTGCCAGCGTCGGGGGGAAGGGCACTGAAGCTTTCTTT.

This chain joins TRBV6-5 and TRBJ1-6; TRBD1 is a possible D gene (6 bases). The CDR3 sequence is 14 residues long. Trimming removed 3 bases from V and 7 bases from J, with 10 bases in between. Germline values: CDR1 MNHEY, CDR2 SVGAGI. The CDR3, as DNA: TGTGCCAGCAGTTATGGGGGGCTCAATTCACCCCTCCACTTT. Protein: CASSYGGLNSPLHF.

This clonotype was counted many times. This rearrangement joins TRBV10-3 to TRBJ1-2, with a possible D match to TRBD1 (5 bases). The CDR3 sequence is 15 residues long. The germline V and J ends were trimmed by 0 bases and 4 bases, with 12 bases remaining between them. Looked up from germline, CDR1 is ENHRY and CDR2 is SYGVKD. CDR3 amino acids: CAISESAGRAYGYTF. CDR3 in DNA: TGTGCCATCAGTGAGTCTGCGGGGCGGGCCTATGGCTACACCTTC.

The V and J genes are TRBV5-4 and TRBJ2-1; TRBD2 is a possible D gene (6 bases). CDR1 is SGHNT and CDR2 is YYREEE in the germline V gene (reference sequence). V was trimmed by 7 bases and J by 9 bases, leaving 26 bases between them. The CDR3 contains 16 residues. The CDR3 here is CASRPPSDQSGGEQFF. The CDR3 nucleotides are TGTGCCAGCCGCCCTCCTAGCGACCAGTCCGGGGGTGAGCAGTTCTTC.

The chain combines TRBV4-1 with TRBJ1-2, with D maybe TRBD1 (5 bases). Trimming removed 3 bases at V and 3 bases at J, with 23 bases between. The CDR3 is 18 residues long. Germline CDR1 reads MGHRA; CDR2 reads YSYEKL. As DNA, the CDR3 is TGCGCCAGCAGCCACCAACTCCCCGGGACGGACTTTCACTATGGCTACACCTTC. Amino acids: CASSHQLPGTDFHYGYTF.

J is TRBJ2-4 and V is TRBV6-6; D gene ambiguous. The V and J ends lost 0 bases and 0 bases respectively, with 12 bases between them. Germline CDR1 reads MNHNY; CDR2 reads SVGAGI (reference sequence). The CDR3 extends over 17 amino acids. The CDR3 DNA is TGTGCCAGCAGTTACTCGGTCGGGCCCGGAGCCAAAAACATTCAGTACTTC. This translates into CASSYSVGPGAKNIQYF.

This clonotype was picked up many times. The rearrangement joins TRBV12-3 or TRBV12-4 to TRBJ1-1, with 8 bases fitting TRBD1. With 4 bases clipped from V and 11 bases from J, the junction kept 9 bases outside the gene matches. The CDR3 contains 13 residues. The CDR3 DNA sequence: TGTGCCAGCAGTTCCTCAGGGGGCATTGGGGCTTTCTTT. This sequence encodes CASSSSGGIGAFF.